This T cell receptor beta chain was found in a study of post-analysis software for immune sequencing data. Study-wide results and limits: A significant reduction in normalized Chao1 diversity was observed in multiple sclerosis patients versus controls. There were a handful of TRBV segments more frequent in patients than controls, and TRBV5-6, TRBV5-1 and TRBV20-1 were among them.

A note on this clonotype: The antigen is unknown.

Tagging with unique molecular identifiers was a feature of the TCR beta cDNA libraries. TCRdb recomputed calls from the PCR reads with MiXCR, one row per CDR3 protein. The data hold hundreds of thousands of distinct CDR3 sequences, with roughly three fifths observed a single time. CDR3 length equals 16 residues. V trimming: 6 bases; J trimming: 1 base; junction bases outside the gene matches: 8. The rearrangement links TRBV12-3 or TRBV12-4 to TRBJ1-2; 10 positions match TRBD1. This sequence was found in a girl aged 2 to 10 with multiple sclerosis. Sequencing was carried out using blood. The CDR3 DNA reads TGTGCCAGCAGGGGGTCCGGGACAGGGGATAACTATGGCTACACCTTC. It translates to CASRGSGTGDNYGYTF.